This T cell receptor (beta chain) came from a study of T cells after yellow fever vaccination. MiXCR was run by TCRdb on the 5' RACE reads, yielding one entry per CDR3 protein. The sample holds fewer than 450,000 distinct CDR3 sequences; roughly 7.5% are singletons and the top ten take 15% to 20%. The table lists this clonotype with a few counts. Its antigen is unknown. Study results and caveats: The bulk population could contribute abundant contaminating clonotypes to FACS-sorted repertoires. Post-booster reappearance was seen for most primary-vaccination clones (roughly 97% CD4, 85% to 90% CD8).

The sequences come from PBMCs, collected about 41 days after the first yellow fever vaccination. The sequence was collected from a young man who received the YFV17D yellow fever vaccine.

The chain's CDR3 is CASSDSTPIGGNYGYTF. CDR3 DNA sequence: TGTGCCAGCAGTGATTCAACGCCTATCGGGGGTAACTATGGCTACACCTTC. The V call is TRBV6-1, the J call TRBJ1-2; D is perhaps TRBD1 (5 bases). Per the germline V gene, CDR1 is MNHNS and CDR2 is SASEGT. V dropped 3 bases and J dropped 1 base, with 18 bases sitting between them. CDR3 length: 17 amino acids.